This T cell receptor (beta chain) was documented in a study of patients and donors after allogeneic stem cell transplantation. TCRdb ran MiXCR on the RT-PCR reads and lists one entry per CDR3 protein. Of about 31,000 distinct CDR3 sequences listed, 6.8% were seen once; the top ten hold roughly a third. Sequencing used blood, either unsorted or a sorted T cell fraction (not recorded which). The clonotype comes from a human donor who was either an allogeneic HSCT recipient or a stem cell or donor lymphocyte infusion donor (not recorded which). It is not recorded whose cells these are; they may come from a transplant donor.

CDR3 DNA sequence: TGTGCCAGCAGTTTCAGAGACCCAGGGTCCTACAATGAGCAGTTCTTC. It specifies CASSFRDPGSYNEQFF. The chain has TRBV6-6 and TRBJ2-1; maybe TRBD1 (5 bases). The germline CDR1 and CDR2 sequences are MNHNY and SVGAGI (reference sequence). This CDR3 comprises 16 residues. V was pared by 4 bases and J by 1 base, with 14 bases between.